This T cell receptor (beta chain) was sequenced for a study of blood T cells in healthy people across ages. A note on this clonotype: Its antigen remains unidentified.

Study conclusions and caveats: A greater number of naive CD4+ cells and higher diversity distinguished long-lived donors from aged donors.

Primers used in a second PCR of roughly 7 to 12 cycles were a sample-barcoded 5' primer and a J-beta primer mix. TCRdb re-derived calls from the 5' RACE reads in MiXCR, one entry per CDR3 protein. The sample has over 500,000 distinct CDR3 sequences, about 25% seen once. The CDR3 has 15 residues. The V end lost 6 bases, the J end lost 0 bases, and 15 bases lay between the germline ends. Germline V CDR1 and CDR2: DFQATT, SNEGSKA (reference sequence). The sample was also reused in another study, on T cells of mothers and their children.

This chain links TRBV20-1 with TRBJ2-1, with D perhaps TRBD1 (5 bases). This receptor was identified in a boy aged 2 to 9 in good health. The sample comprised blood. The CDR3 is CSAKGARTSYNEQFF. Written as DNA, the CDR3 is TGCAGTGCGAAAGGGGCTAGGACCTCCTACAATGAGCAGTTCTTC.